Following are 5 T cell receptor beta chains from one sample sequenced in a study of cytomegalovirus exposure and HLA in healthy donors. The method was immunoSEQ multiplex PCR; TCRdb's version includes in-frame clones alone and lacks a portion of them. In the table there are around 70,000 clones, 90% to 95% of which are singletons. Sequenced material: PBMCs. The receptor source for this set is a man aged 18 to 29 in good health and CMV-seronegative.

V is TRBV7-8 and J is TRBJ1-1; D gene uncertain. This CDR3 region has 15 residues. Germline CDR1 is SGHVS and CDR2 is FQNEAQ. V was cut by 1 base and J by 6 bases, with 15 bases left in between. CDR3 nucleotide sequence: TGTGCCAGCAGCTTAGGGGGAGGGAGGTCGGCTGAAGCTTTCTTT. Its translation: CASSLGGGRSAEAFF.

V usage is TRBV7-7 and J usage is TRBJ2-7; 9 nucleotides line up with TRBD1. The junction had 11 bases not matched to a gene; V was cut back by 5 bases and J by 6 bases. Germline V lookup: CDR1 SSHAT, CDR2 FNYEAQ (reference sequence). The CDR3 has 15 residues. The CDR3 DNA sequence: TGTGCCAGCAGCCAGGGACAGGGACGGTCGGGCGAGCAGTACTTC. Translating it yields CASSQGQGRSGEQYF.

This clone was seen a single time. The CDR3 region is CASGLVLGSGNQPQHF. CDR3 DNA: TGTGCTAGTGGTTTGGTATTAGGTAGCGGCAATCAGCCCCAGCATTTT. This chain joins TRBV12-5 and TRBJ1-5, with D unclear. The germline V gene has CDR1 LGHNT and CDR2 FRNRAP. The CDR3 runs 16 residues. V was clipped by 0 bases and J by 2 bases, with 11 bases between them.

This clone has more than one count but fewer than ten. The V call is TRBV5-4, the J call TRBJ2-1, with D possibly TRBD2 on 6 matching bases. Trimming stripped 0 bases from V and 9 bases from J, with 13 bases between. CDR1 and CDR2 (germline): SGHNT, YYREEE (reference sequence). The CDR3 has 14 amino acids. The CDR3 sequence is CASSLGTTSGEQFF. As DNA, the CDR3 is TGTGCCAGCAGCTTGGGGACTACTTCGGGTGAGCAGTTCTTC.

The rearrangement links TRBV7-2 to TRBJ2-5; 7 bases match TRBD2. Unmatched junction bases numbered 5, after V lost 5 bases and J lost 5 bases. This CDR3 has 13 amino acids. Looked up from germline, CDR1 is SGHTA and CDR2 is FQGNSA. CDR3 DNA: TGTGCCAGCAGCGCAGTGGGGGGGGAGACCCAGTACTTC. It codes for CASSAVGGETQYF.